The 2 T cell receptor beta chains listed next were all sequenced from one sample in a study of blood T cell repertoires in COVID-19. Using immunoSEQ multiplex PCR, the repertoire was profiled, and TCRdb retains in-frame clones only, with some absent. Here the sample spans approximately 94,000 clones, just over 85% being singletons. The sequencing input was peripheral blood. The receptor source for this set is a human donor in a cohort sampled during active COVID-19.

The CDR3: CASSPGLPGGGYTF. CDR3 DNA sequence: TGTGCCAGCAGTCCCGGCCTTCCGGGTGGTGGCTACACCTTC. The chain carries TRBV3-1 (or the pseudogene TRBV3-2) and TRBJ1-2; no reliable D call. CDR1 is LGHDT and CDR2 is YNNKEL in the germline V gene (reference sequence). The V and J ends lost 6 bases and 7 bases respectively, with 18 bases between them. This CDR3 comprises 14 residues.

This chain connects TRBV27 to TRBJ2-1, with 11 bases that match TRBD2. J lost 10 bases, V lost 1 base, and 12 bases had no gene match. CDR3 length equals 17 residues. Germline CDR1 MNHEY, CDR2 SMNVEV (reference sequence). CDR3 DNA: TGTGCCAGCAGTTTATTCTTCCTAGCGGGAGGCCGGGGGGAGCAGTTCTTC. This translates into CASSLFFLAGGRGEQFF.